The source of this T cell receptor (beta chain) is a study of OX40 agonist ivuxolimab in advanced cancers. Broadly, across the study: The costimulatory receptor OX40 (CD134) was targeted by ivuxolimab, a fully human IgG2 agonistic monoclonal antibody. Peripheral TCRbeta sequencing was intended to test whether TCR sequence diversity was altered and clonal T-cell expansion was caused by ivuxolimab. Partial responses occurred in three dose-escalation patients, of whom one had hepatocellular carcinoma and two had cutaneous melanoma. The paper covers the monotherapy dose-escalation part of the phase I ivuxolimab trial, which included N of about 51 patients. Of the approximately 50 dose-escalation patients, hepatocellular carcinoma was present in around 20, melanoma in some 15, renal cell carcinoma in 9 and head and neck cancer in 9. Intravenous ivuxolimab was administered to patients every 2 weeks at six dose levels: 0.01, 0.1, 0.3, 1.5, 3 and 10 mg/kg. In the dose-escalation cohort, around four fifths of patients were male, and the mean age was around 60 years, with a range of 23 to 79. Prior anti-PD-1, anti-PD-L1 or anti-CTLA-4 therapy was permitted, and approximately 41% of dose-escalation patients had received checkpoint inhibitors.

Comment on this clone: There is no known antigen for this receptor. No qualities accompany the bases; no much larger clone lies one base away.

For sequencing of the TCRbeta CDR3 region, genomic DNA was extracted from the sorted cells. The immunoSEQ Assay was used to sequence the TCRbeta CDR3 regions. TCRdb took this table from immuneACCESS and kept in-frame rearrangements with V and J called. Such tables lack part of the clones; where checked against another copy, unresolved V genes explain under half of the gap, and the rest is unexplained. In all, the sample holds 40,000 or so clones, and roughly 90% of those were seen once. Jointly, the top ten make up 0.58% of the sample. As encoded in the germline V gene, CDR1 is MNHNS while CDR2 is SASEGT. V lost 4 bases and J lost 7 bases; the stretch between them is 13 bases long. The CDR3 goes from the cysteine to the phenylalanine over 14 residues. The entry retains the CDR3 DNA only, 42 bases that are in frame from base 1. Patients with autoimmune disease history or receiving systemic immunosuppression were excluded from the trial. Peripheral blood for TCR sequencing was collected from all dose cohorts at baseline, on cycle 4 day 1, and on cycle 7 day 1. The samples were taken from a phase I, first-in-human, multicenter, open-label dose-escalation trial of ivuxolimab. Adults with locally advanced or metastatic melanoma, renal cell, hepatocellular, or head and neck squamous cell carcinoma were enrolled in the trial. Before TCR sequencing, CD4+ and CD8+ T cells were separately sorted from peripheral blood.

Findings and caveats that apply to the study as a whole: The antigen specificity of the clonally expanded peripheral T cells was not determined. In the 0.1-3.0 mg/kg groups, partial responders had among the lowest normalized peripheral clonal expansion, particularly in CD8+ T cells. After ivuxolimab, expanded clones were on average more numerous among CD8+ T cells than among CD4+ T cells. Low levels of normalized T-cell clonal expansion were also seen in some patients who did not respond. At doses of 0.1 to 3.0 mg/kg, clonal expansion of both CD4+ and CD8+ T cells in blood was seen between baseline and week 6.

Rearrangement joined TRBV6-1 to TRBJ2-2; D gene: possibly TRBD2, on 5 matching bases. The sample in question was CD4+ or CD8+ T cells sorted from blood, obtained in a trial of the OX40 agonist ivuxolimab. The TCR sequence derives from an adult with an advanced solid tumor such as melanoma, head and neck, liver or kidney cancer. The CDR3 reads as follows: CASSAPTGIGELFF. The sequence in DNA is TGTGCCAGCAGTGCGCCGACGGGGATCGGGGAGCTGTTTTTT.